A selection of T cell receptor beta chains follows, all from one sample in a study of response to subunit inactivated influenza vaccine. TCRdb re-derived calls from the RT-PCR reads in MiXCR, one entry per CDR3 protein. The sample consists of about 540,000 distinct CDR3 sequences, less than 25% of them appearing once. A further study also used this sample, focusing on T cells expressing NK-cell markers.

The input for sequencing was CD4+ T cells sorted from PBMCs, taken roughly 12 days after vaccination. These receptors all stem from a middle-aged man who received an inactivated influenza vaccine. CDR3s include the opening cysteine and the closing phenylalanine or tryptophan. D genes are given only for firm matches.

V,D,J,CDR3
TRBV20-1,TRBD2,TRBJ2-1,CSARGGLAGSPGNEQFF
TRBV11-1,NA,TRBJ1-1,CASSRPVGQSTEAFF
TRBV6-8,TRBD1,TRBJ2-1,CASSYGDRANNEQFF
TRBV14,NA,TRBJ1-6,CASSQGHQYNSPLHF
TRBV20-1,NA,TRBJ2-7,CSATLSSYEQYF
TRBV12-3/TRBV12-4,NA,TRBJ2-7,CASSLGGYYEQYF
TRBV4-1,NA,TRBJ2-3,CASSQDPFSTDTQYF
TRBV20-1,NA,TRBJ2-1,CSAREIGGLGTNEQFF
TRBV4-3,TRBD2,TRBJ2-2,CASSQVLGGSGRARTGELFF
TRBV20-1,TRBD1,TRBJ2-5,CSAPGQGGKETQYF
TRBV6-5,NA,TRBJ2-7,CASSYHNPGSYEQYF
TRBV7-8,NA,TRBJ2-1,CASSPHSRPYNEQFF
TRBV6-5,TRBD1,TRBJ1-2,CASSYGPGQGLDGYTF
TRBV14,NA,TRBJ2-3,CASSPGGTVQYF
TRBV14,NA,TRBJ2-5,CASSQGWGGNQETQYF
TRBV24-1,NA,TRBJ2-1,CATSDLGQDYNEQFF
TRBV6-2/TRBV6-3,TRBD2,TRBJ2-3,CASRERTSGLLADTQYF
TRBV9,TRBD2,TRBJ2-3,CASSDDPRKRGSTDTQYF
TRBV27,NA,TRBJ2-7,CASSPFGGRSSYEQYF
TRBV6-2/TRBV6-3,NA,TRBJ2-7,CASSTRGGEQYF
TRBV20-1,NA,TRBJ2-5,CSARQDQGLGQETQYF
TRBV10-3,NA,TRBJ2-1,CAISESQDYNEQFF
TRBV7-9,NA,TRBJ2-5,CASSFAGETQYF
TRBV28,NA,TRBJ2-1,CASSTRGNPYNEQFF
TRBV20-1,TRBD1,TRBJ2-5,CSAGTGVQETQYF
TRBV20-1,NA,TRBJ1-5,CSTRRDSNQPQHF
TRBV6-5,NA,TRBJ1-1,CASSYSTARHRPGHEAFF
TRBV7-2,NA,TRBJ1-6,CASSLGGLGGSPLHF
TRBV18,NA,TRBJ2-2,CASSPFMTGPGTGELFF
TRBV24-1,TRBD1,TRBJ2-7,CATADRVEQYF
TRBV30,NA,TRBJ2-7,CAWRKGYEQYF
TRBV20-1,NA,TRBJ1-5,CSAKSTGNQPQHF
TRBV5-5,NA,TRBJ2-7,CASSLATGPIYEQYF
TRBV7-2,NA,TRBJ2-4,CASSQTGRKYIQYF
TRBV3-1,NA,TRBJ2-1,CASGGGNEQFF
TRBV5-1,TRBD1,TRBJ2-1,CASSFGTANNEQFF
TRBV2,NA,TRBJ2-7,CASSVTGSYEQYF
TRBV2,NA,TRBJ1-4,CASSESNVAGEKLFF
TRBV4-3,TRBD1,TRBJ2-1,CASSQATGYNEQFF
TRBV7-6,NA,TRBJ2-6,CASTLETASGANVLTF